Presented here are 9 T cell receptor beta chains from one specimen sequenced in a study of cytomegalovirus exposure and HLA in healthy donors. It was with 60 Vbeta and 13 Jbeta primers that the PCR ran. The method was immunoSEQ multiplex PCR; TCRdb's version includes in-frame clones alone and lacks a portion of them. The sample records around 110,000 clones, roughly a tenth being singletons. Sample: PBMCs. These receptors were collected from a man under 40 in good health and CMV-seronegative.

The chain recombines TRBV19 with TRBJ2-7; D not resolved. The CDR3 consists of 11 residues. Trimming stripped 8 bases from V and 5 bases from J, with 10 bases between. Germline CDR1 is LNHDA and CDR2 is SQIVND (reference sequence). The CDR3 bases are TGTGCCAGTCTCCCCTCAGACGAGCAGTACTTC. Translation gives CASLPSDEQYF.

V usage is TRBV19 and J usage is TRBJ2-4, with 11 nucleotides matching TRBD1. This CDR3 is 13 amino acids long. The V gene's germline CDR1 is LNHDA and CDR2 SQIVND (reference sequence). V was pared by 6 bases and J by 8 bases, with 3 bases of the junction left unmatched. CDR3 sequence (DNA): TGTGCCAGTAGGGGACAGGGGGGGTACATTCAGTACTTC. This encodes CASRGQGGYIQYF.

The chain employs TRBV29-1 and TRBJ2-5, with a possible D match to TRBD1 (5 bases). The CDR3 consists of 13 residues. Germline CDR1 SQVTM, CDR2 ANQGSEA. V shed 1 base and J shed 5 bases, with 11 bases lying between them. In DNA, the CDR3 is TGCAGCGTTGAAGTACAGGTCCTGGAGACCCAGTACTTC. It yields the protein CSVEVQVLETQYF. The whole variable domain, remainder taken from reference TRBV29-1 and TRBJ2-5, is SAVISQKPSRDICQRGTSLTIQCQVDSQVTMMFWYRQQPGQSLTLIATANQGSEATYESGFVIDKFPISRPNLTFSTLTVSNMSPEDSSIYLCSVEVQVLETQYFGPGTRLLVL.

This chain connects TRBV6-5 to TRBJ1-1, with a tentative D call TRBD1 (5 bases). The CDR3 runs 12 residues. Trimming shortened V by 7 bases and J by 9 bases, and 15 bases separated the two germline ends. Germline CDR1 is MNHEY and CDR2 is SVGAGI. This chain's CDR3 is CASIGTYSKAFF. The CDR3 coding sequence is TGTGCCAGCATAGGGACTTATTCAAAAGCTTTCTTT.

The chain joins TRBV4-3 to TRBJ2-3; possibly TRBD1 for D (6 bases). V gave up 4 bases and J gave up 0 bases, with 14 bases separating them. CDR1 and CDR2 from the germline V gene are LGHNA and YSLEER. This CDR3 is built from 16 residues. CDR3 sequence (DNA): TGCGCCAGCAGCCCATCTGGACAGCCGAGCACAGATACGCAGTATTTT. The encoded protein is CASSPSGQPSTDTQYF.

This sequence joins TRBV29-1 and TRBJ2-7; 11 nucleotides line up with TRBD2. The CDR3 length is 16 residues. The germline CDR1 and CDR2 sequences are SQVTM and ANQGSEA. V was clipped by 0 bases and J by 2 bases; unmatched bases: 6. The DNA for the CDR3 is TGCAGCGTTGAAGACGGGCTAGCGGGAGGTCCCTACGAGCAGTACTTC. Its translation is CSVEDGLAGGPYEQYF.

In its sample, this clone was seen a few times. Germline and junction disagree at one end, which may indicate a read error. The rearrangement joins TRBV7-7 to TRBJ2-5; 8 bases line up with TRBD1. This CDR3 region has 15 residues. Germline V lookup: CDR1 SSHAT, CDR2 FNYEAQ (reference sequence). The CDR3 region is CASSFQSTGVETQYF. In DNA, the CDR3 is TGTGCTAGCAGCTTCCAATCGACAGGGGTGGAGACCCAGTACTTC.

This clone has a handful of counts. The V and J genes are TRBV27 and TRBJ2-5, with D possibly TRBD1 on 6 matching bases. This CDR3 region has 15 residues. The ends were cut back, 2 bases at V and 0 bases at J, with 10 bases in the middle. Germline-derived CDR1 and CDR2 are MNHEY and SMNVEV (reference sequence). CDR3 sequence: CASSLIPGDQETQYF. The CDR3 DNA reads TGTGCCAGCAGTTTAATCCCAGGGGACCAAGAGACCCAGTACTTC.

This clone appeared a few times. The CDR3 region is CASRGSTGEGWNTEAFF. CDR3 DNA: TGTGCCAGCAGAGGGTCGACAGGGGAGGGGTGGAACACTGAAGCTTTCTTT. The rearrangement joins TRBV9 to TRBJ1-1; 8 bases line up with TRBD1. The germline gives CDR1 SGDLS, CDR2 YYNGEE. V gave up 5 bases and J gave up 1 base; unmatched junction bases: 13. This CDR3 is 17 amino acids long. Looking up the rest from reference TRBV9 and TRBJ1-1 gives the full variable domain: DSGVTQTPKHLITATGQRVTLRCSPRSGDLSVYWYQQSLDQGLQFLIQYYNGEERAKGNILERFSAQQFPDLHSELNLSSLELGDSALYFCASRGSTGEGWNTEAFFGQGTRLTVV.